A selection of T cell receptor beta chains follows, all from one sample in a study of cytomegalovirus exposure and HLA in healthy donors. Using immunoSEQ multiplex PCR, the repertoire was profiled, and TCRdb retains in-frame clones only, with some absent. In the table there are about 100,000 clones, roughly 79% of which are singletons. The sequencing input was PBMCs. The receptors derive from a man aged 60 to 75 in good health and CMV-seropositive. Both conserved end residues are part of each CDR3. D genes are given only for firm matches. Expanded clones get a size class; other rows say once, few or many, or leave the size out.

D gene	V gene	clone size	J gene	CDR3 DNA	CDR3 protein
-	TRBV19	-	TRBJ2-2	TGTGCCAGTAGTATCCAACAGGGCCCGAACACCGGGGAGCTGTTTTTT	CASSIQQGPNTGELFF
-	TRBV7-2	-	TRBJ2-7	TGTGCCAGCAGCTTAGCACCGTACGAGCAGTACTTC	CASSLAPYEQYF
-	TRBV28	-	TRBJ2-7	TGTGCCAGCAGCCCATCCAATGTTGGTTCCTACGAGCAGTACTTC	CASSPSNVGSYEQYF
TRBD1	TRBV6-5	-	TRBJ2-3	TGTGCCAGCAGTTCGACAGGGGGAGGCACAGATACGCAGTATTTT	CASSSTGGGTDTQYF
-	TRBV10-1	-	TRBJ2-3	TGCGCCAGCAGAAAGCCCCCAGATACGCAGTATTTT	CASRKPPDTQYF
-	TRBV25-1	-	TRBJ2-7	TGTGCCAGCAGTTTAGCCCGCTACGAGCAGTACTTC	CASSLARYEQYF
-	TRBV10-3	-	TRBJ2-3	TGTGCCATCAGTGAGTCGGAGGGCAGATACACAGATACGCAGTATTTT	CAISESEGRYTDTQYF
-	TRBV6-1	-	TRBJ1-1	TGTGCCAGCAGCATCGACAGGAAAGCTTTCTTT	CASSIDRKAFF
TRBD2	TRBV6-4	-	TRBJ2-3	TGTGCCAGCAGTGACGCGCCGGGACTAGCGGGCACAGATACGCAGTATTTT	CASSDAPGLAGTDTQYF
TRBD1	TRBV10-3	-	TRBJ1-2	TGTGCCAGTGCAGCCCGGGACAGAGGCTACACCTTC	CASAARDRGYTF
TRBD1	TRBV6-6	-	TRBJ1-6	TGTGCCAGCAGATTAGGACAGGGAAATTCACCCCTCCACTTT	CASRLGQGNSPLHF
TRBD1	TRBV30	-	TRBJ1-5	TGTGCCTGGGGTTGGACAGGGGCGAATCAGCCCCAGCATTTT	CAWGWTGANQPQHF
-	TRBV6-5	once	TRBJ1-4	TGTGCCAGCAGACAGGGACCTCAGACTAATGAAAAACTGTTTTTT	CASRQGPQTNEKLFF
-	TRBV20-1	-	TRBJ2-5	TGCAGTGCTAGCATGGAGACCCAGTACTTC	CSASMETQYF
-	TRBV5-6	once	TRBJ1-2	TGTGCCAGCAGCTTGGCGCGGAAAAACAGGGAGATCTATGGCTACACCTTC	CASSLARKNREIYGYTF
-	TRBV9	-	TRBJ2-2	TGTGCCAGCAGCGTAGAAACTATTGCGAACACCGGGGAGCTGTTTTTT	CASSVETIANTGELFF
-	TRBV7-8	-	TRBJ1-2	TGTGCCAGCAGCTTAGACGGGGACTTCAAGGGCTACACCTTC	CASSLDGDFKGYTF
TRBD1	TRBV5-1	once	TRBJ1-1	TGCGCCAGCAGCCCGGGACAGAGGATGAACACTGAAGCTTTCTTT	CASSPGQRMNTEAFF
-	TRBV5-1	few	TRBJ1-1	TGCGCCAGCAGCTTGGACAGGTGGGACACTGAAGCTTTCTTT	CASSLDRWDTEAFF
-	TRBV29-1	-	TRBJ2-5	TGCAGCGTTGGGAGGCTGGGAGGAGAGACCCAGTACTTC	CSVGRLGGETQYF
-	TRBV6-5	-	TRBJ1-3	TGTGCCAGCAGTTACTCGAGTCTGAACACCATATATTTT	CASSYSSLNTIYF
-	TRBV6-1	-	TRBJ2-5	TGTGCCAGCAGCGAACCCTCCGCGGAGCAGTACTTC	CASSEPSAEQYF
-	TRBV29-1	-	TRBJ1-2	TGCAGCGCTCAATCCAGGGGCACATTCGGCTACACCTTC	CSAQSRGTFGYTF
TRBD2	TRBV9	once	TRBJ2-3	TGTGCCAGCAGCGTGGGGGGGAAGAATACGCAGTATTTT	CASSVGGKNTQYF
-	TRBV15	-	TRBJ1-5	TGTGCCACCAGCAGAGAACAGGGAGATCAGCCCCAGCATTTT	CATSREQGDQPQHF
TRBD2	TRBV4-1	-	TRBJ2-7	TGCGCCAGCAGCCAGGCCGGGGGGGTCCTCTACGAGCAGTACTTC	CASSQAGGVLYEQYF
TRBD1	TRBV6-5	-	TRBJ1-5	TGTGCCAGCAACACAGGGGACAATCAGCCCCAGCATTTT	CASNTGDNQPQHF
TRBD2	TRBV19	-	TRBJ2-3	TGTGCCAGTAATCGAGCGGGGGGCACAGATACGCAGTATTTT	CASNRAGGTDTQYF
TRBD1	TRBV7-6	-	TRBJ1-1	TGTGCCAGCAGCTCAATACAGGGGGGTGAAGCTTTCTTT	CASSSIQGGEAFF
TRBD1	TRBV9	-	TRBJ2-1	TGCGCCAGCAGCGTAGAGGTTGCAGGGGGCAGCTCCTACAATGAGCAGTTCTTC	CASSVEVAGGSSYNEQFF
-	TRBV5-5	-	TRBJ1-5	TGTGCCAGCAGACAAGACAGTTATAGCAATCAGCCCCAGCATTTT	CASRQDSYSNQPQHF
-	TRBV9	once	TRBJ1-3	TGTGCCAGCAGCGTAGCGGCCTCGGAGGCTGGAAACACCATATATTTT	CASSVAASEAGNTIYF
TRBD2	TRBV7-2	few	TRBJ2-3	TGTGCCAGCAGCTTCACTAGCGGGGGGGCAGGAGATACGCAGTATTTT	CASSFTSGGAGDTQYF
TRBD1	TRBV5-1	-	TRBJ1-6	TGCGCCAGCAGCTCGTTAGGGGGCGCATTAGGCTATAATTCACCCCTCCACTTT	CASSSLGGALGYNSPLHF
-	TRBV4-2	-	TRBJ2-7	TGTGCCAGCAGCCGCGAGGTGTCATCCTACGAGCAGTACTTC	CASSREVSSYEQYF
TRBD1	TRBV4-1	few	TRBJ1-5	TGCGCCAGCAGCCAAGGACAGGGGGCGAGCAATCAGCCCCAGCATTTT	CASSQGQGASNQPQHF
-	TRBV5-1	-	TRBJ2-7	TGCGCCAGCAGCCCGCAAGGGGGCTCCTACGAGCAGTACTTC	CASSPQGGSYEQYF
-	TRBV28	-	TRBJ1-5	TGTGCCAGCAGTTTGTCGGGGAGTGGCAATCAGCCCCAGCATTTT	CASSLSGSGNQPQHF
TRBD1	TRBV18	once	TRBJ1-5	TGTGCCAGCTCTCTGCGGGGACAGAGCAATCAGCCCCAGCATTTT	CASSLRGQSNQPQHF
-	TRBV18	few	TRBJ1-4	TGTGCCAGCTCACCAAGGCAACAGGGATCCGAAAAACTGTTTTTT	CASSPRQQGSEKLFF
TRBD2	TRBV7-2	-	TRBJ2-5	TGTGCCAGCAGCTCGTTAGCGGGGGGCAAGGAGACCCAGTACTTC	CASSSLAGGKETQYF
-	TRBV4-1	-	TRBJ2-7	TGCGCCAGCAGCCTGCGGGGGCTCGCCTACGAGCAGTACTTC	CASSLRGLAYEQYF
TRBD1	TRBV6-1	-	TRBJ1-2	TGTGCCAGCAGTGAGACAGGGTACTATGGCTACACCTTC	CASSETGYYGYTF
TRBD1	TRBV11-2	-	TRBJ2-1	TGTGCCAGCAGCCCGGACAGGCATGAGCAGTTCTTC	CASSPDRHEQFF
-	TRBV18	once	TRBJ2-1	TGTGCCAGCTCATGGGGGCGTGGGGAGTACAATGAGCAGTTCTTC	CASSWGRGEYNEQFF
-	TRBV7-9	once	TRBJ1-2	TGTGCCAGCAGCAATCTTAGCGACAGGAGAGCTAACTATGGCTACACCTTC	CASSNLSDRRANYGYTF
TRBD1	TRBV6-1	-	TRBJ1-5	TGTGCCAGCAGGGGGACAGGGATCGATCAGCCCCAGCATTTT	CASRGTGIDQPQHF
TRBD1	TRBV19	-	TRBJ1-2	TGTGCCAGTAGTACTTCCGGGACAGGGGGCGATGGCTACACCTTC	CASSTSGTGGDGYTF
-	TRBV6-6	-	TRBJ2-7	TGTGCCAGCAGTTATCAGGAGGTCTACGAGCAGTACTTC	CASSYQEVYEQYF
TRBD1	TRBV18	-	TRBJ1-5	TGTGCCAGCTCACCGACAGGGGGCGCGGAGCAGCCCCAGCATTTT	CASSPTGGAEQPQHF
TRBD1	TRBV6-6	few	TRBJ1-5	TGTGCCAGCAGTTACGACAGGGACGGTCAGCCCCAGCATTTT	CASSYDRDGQPQHF
-	TRBV23-1	-	TRBJ1-5	TGCGCCAGCAGTCCCGCCGCCAGCGAGATTTATAGCAATCAGCCCCAGCATTTT	CASSPAASEIYSNQPQHF
-	TRBV27	-	TRBJ2-2	TGTGCCAGTAAATTACAGGGACATAACACCGGGGAGCTGTTTTTT	CASKLQGHNTGELFF
TRBD1	TRBV12-5	few	TRBJ1-2	TGTGCTAGTGGTTTGGCCCTGGGACAGAACTATGGCTACACCTTC	CASGLALGQNYGYTF
-	TRBV5-4	-	TRBJ1-5	TGTGCCAGCAGCTTGGGAGGGATCAATCAGCCCCAGCATTTT	CASSLGGINQPQHF
-	TRBV7-2	-	TRBJ1-2	TGTGCCAGCAGCTTAATGGCAGGGCAGGCTTTGGACTATGGCTACACCTTC	CASSLMAGQALDYGYTF
-	TRBV7-9	-	TRBJ2-7	TGTGCCAGCAGCATTTCACAGGGCTACGAGCAGTACTTC	CASSISQGYEQYF